Following are 20 T cell receptor beta chains from one sample sequenced in a study of identical twins. TCRdb re-derived calls from the 5' RACE reads in MiXCR, one entry per CDR3 protein. The sample has approximately 300,000 distinct CDR3 sequences; around 9.7% are singletons. The same sample was also studied in work on yellow fever vaccine responses in identical twins.

Input material: CD8+ T cells sorted from blood. The receptors were sampled from a woman aged 18-29 years in good health.

The gene calls are TRBV5-1 and TRBJ1-5; tentatively, D is TRBD1 (5 bases). This CDR3 is built from 14 residues. The V end was cut by 0 bases, the J end by 7 bases, with 11 bases between. In germline, CDR1 is SGHRS, CDR2 YFSETQ. The CDR3 sequence is CASSLEGGVQPQHF. The DNA for the CDR3 is TGCGCCAGCAGCTTGGAGGGAGGGGTCCAGCCCCAGCATTTT.

The chain carries TRBV27 and TRBJ2-7; either TRBD1 or TRBD2 may supply D (5 bases each). The CDR3 sequence is 15 residues long. Trimming stripped 5 bases from V and 2 bases from J, with 16 bases between. Germline CDR1 is MNHEY and CDR2 is SMNVEV (reference sequence). The CDR3 here is CASSPLGPKTYEQYF. The CDR3 DNA reads as TGTGCCAGCAGTCCCCTGGGACCGAAGACCTACGAGCAGTACTTC.

The sample holds many counts of this clonotype. This chain uses TRBV6-4 with TRBJ1-1; D ambiguous. The CDR3 has 13 amino acids. V dropped 3 bases and J dropped 2 bases, with 7 bases sitting between them. From germline, CDR1 is MRHNA and CDR2 SNTAGT. The CDR3 bases are TGTGCCAGCAGTGAGACCGATAACACTGAAGCTTTCTTT. This codes for CASSETDNTEAFF.

V gene TRBV20-1 combines with J gene TRBJ2-7; the D gene is possibly TRBD2 (6 bases). V was trimmed by 6 bases and J by 2 bases, leaving 20 bases between them. Per the germline V gene, CDR1 is DFQATT and CDR2 is SNEGSKA (reference sequence). The CDR3 runs to 15 residues. CDR3 loop: CSASMEGRRAYEQYF. The CDR3 DNA reads as TGCAGTGCCTCAATGGAGGGTCGACGGGCCTACGAGCAGTACTTC.

This sequence joins TRBV23-1 and TRBJ1-2; D may be TRBD1 (6 bases). TRBV23-1 is classed as an ORF, of uncertain function. The V gene lost 3 bases and the J gene lost 0 bases, with 11 bases spanning the gap. The CDR3 loop spans 15 amino acids. CDR3 bases: TGCGCCAGCAGTCACCAGGGGACGCCTAACTATGGCTACACCTTC. Translating it yields CASSHQGTPNYGYTF.

The chain employs TRBV10-3 and TRBJ2-1, with 9 bases matching TRBD2. Trimming took 5 bases from V and 9 from J; bases not matched to a gene: 14. The CDR3 contains 16 residues. CDR1 and CDR2 (germline): ENHRY, SYGVKD. The CDR3 reads CAISRPGERGAVEQFF. In DNA form, the CDR3 reads TGTGCCATCAGTCGCCCGGGGGAGCGGGGGGCGGTTGAGCAGTTCTTC.

This clonotype has a count of ten or more. V is TRBV20-1 and J is TRBJ2-7; 7 nucleotides agree with TRBD2. Trimming at V came to 0 bases and at J to 4 bases, leaving 9 bases not matched to a gene. The CDR3 consists of 15 residues. Germline V lookup: CDR1 DFQATT, CDR2 SNEGSKA (reference sequence). The CDR3 DNA follows: TGCAGTGCTAGAGATCTTGCGGGAGAGGGGTACGAGCAGTACTTC. Translating gives CSARDLAGEGYEQYF.

The table lists this clonotype with a few counts. V and J are TRBV25-1 and TRBJ1-1; D remains ambiguous. Trimming removed 1 base from V and 2 bases from J, with 8 bases in between. The germline CDR1 and CDR2 sequences are MGHDK and SYGVNS. The length of the CDR3 is 14 residues. The CDR3 sequence: CASSESRANTEAFF. The CDR3 DNA sequence: TGTGCCAGCAGTGAATCTAGGGCAAACACTGAAGCTTTCTTT. The complete variable domain, with remaining parts taken from reference TRBV25-1 and TRBJ1-1, reads EADIYQTPRYLVIGTGKKITLECSQTMGHDKMYWYQQDPGMELHLIHYSYGVNSTEKGDLSSESTVSRIRTEHFPLTLESARPSHTSQYLCASSESRANTEAFFGQGTRLTVV.

There are many counts of this clonotype. The rearrangement uses TRBV6-4 and TRBJ2-1, with TRBD1 as a possible D gene (5 bases). The CDR3 spans 15 residues. Germline V gives CDR1 MRHNA, CDR2 SNTAGT. The V end lost 3 bases, the J end lost 8 bases, and 17 bases lay between the germline ends. CDR3 sequence reads: CASSDGREVEHEQFF. In DNA form, the CDR3 reads TGTGCCAGCAGTGATGGCAGGGAAGTTGAGCATGAGCAGTTCTTC.

The chain carries TRBV4-2 and TRBJ2-3, with D unresolved. Trimming left V 4 bases short and J 0 bases short, with 11 bases between. The CDR3 covers 15 residues. Germline V gene lookup returns CDR1 LGHNA and CDR2 YNFKEQ. The CDR3 region has the DNA TGTGCCAGCAGCCCCCGTACAACTAGCACAGATACGCAGTATTTT. It specifies CASSPRTTSTDTQYF.

This clonotype occurred a few times. V gene TRBV29-1 combines with J gene TRBJ2-3; 7 positions match TRBD2. Germline V gene sequence: CDR1 SQVTM, CDR2 ANQGSEA. Germline trimming cut 3 bases from V and 0 bases from J; bases unmatched to any gene: 3. CDR3 size: 14 residues. The CDR3 nucleotides read TGCAGCGTTGAGGGACTACATAGCACAGATACGCAGTATTTT. This sequence encodes CSVEGLHSTDTQYF.

This clonotype was seen more than once but under ten times. V and J are TRBV6-1 and TRBJ1-2; no clear D gene. The V gene's germline CDR1 is MNHNS and CDR2 SASEGT. The CDR3 is 12 residues long. V was cut by 1 base and J by 6 bases, with 6 bases left in between. The CDR3 spells CASSEETHGYTF. The CDR3 DNA reads as TGTGCCAGCAGTGAAGAAACGCATGGCTACACCTTC.

The chain employs TRBV25-1 and TRBJ2-5, with 14 bases identical to TRBD2. The germline V gene encodes CDR1 MGHDK and CDR2 SYGVNS. CDR3 length: 15 residues. V lost 6 bases and J lost 5; bases outside the gene matches: 5. CDR3 protein: CASSGTSGGFETQYF. The CDR3 DNA follows: TGTGCCAGCAGCGGGACTAGCGGGGGATTTGAGACCCAGTACTTC.

For the CDR3, the DNA is TGTGCCATCTGTTCGGAACCTAACCCACTAGCGGGAGGCTACAATGAGCAGTTCTTC. Encoded protein: CAICSEPNPLAGGYNEQFF. V is TRBV7-2 and J is TRBJ2-1; TRBD2 aligns across 12 bases. Germline V gene data show CDR1 as SGHTA and CDR2 as FQGNSA. This CDR3 spans 19 amino acids. The V and J ends lost 10 bases and 3 bases, in that order; junction bases with no gene match: 19.

The J gene is TRBJ2-1, the V gene TRBV20-1; 10 nucleotides agree with TRBD2. Looked up from germline, CDR1 is DFQATT and CDR2 is SNEGSKA (reference sequence). This CDR3 is built from 15 residues. J lost 4 bases, V lost 0 bases, and 3 bases had no gene match. The CDR3 sequence is CSARDELAGYNEQFF. The CDR3, as DNA: TGCAGTGCTAGAGACGAACTAGCGGGGTACAATGAGCAGTTCTTC.

This clonotype was seen more than once but under ten times. The chain couples TRBV20-1 to TRBJ2-7; 7 bases align to TRBD1. Per the germline V gene, CDR1 is DFQATT and CDR2 is SNEGSKA (reference sequence). Unmatched junction bases numbered 13, after V lost 5 bases and J lost 3 bases. The CDR3 is 15 amino acids. The CDR3 here is CSALDYRGPNYEQYF. The CDR3 bases are TGCAGTGCTCTCGATTACAGGGGCCCAAACTACGAGCAGTACTTC.

This clonotype showed up many times. The chain employs TRBV15 and TRBJ2-7, with 9 positions matching TRBD2. The trim removed 4 bases at V and 5 bases at J, leaving 15 bases unmatched. Per the germline V gene, CDR1 is LNHNV and CDR2 is YYDKDF (reference sequence). The CDR3 is 17 residues long. CDR3 DNA sequence: TGTGCCACCAGCAATCCGGGGTCGGGACTAGCAGTCCACGAGCAGTACTTC. Translated: CATSNPGSGLAVHEQYF. Combining the CDR3 with reference TRBV15 and TRBJ2-7 gives the whole variable domain DAMVIQNPRYQVTQFGKPVTLSCSQTLNHNVMYWYQQKSSQAPKLLFHYYDKDFNNEADTPDNFQSRRPNTSFCFLDIRSPGLGDTAMYLCATSNPGSGLAVHEQYFGPGTRLTVT.

This clonotype occurred many times. The rearrangement joins TRBV12-3 or TRBV12-4 to TRBJ1-1; D is unclear. This CDR3 is built from 14 residues. With 2 bases removed from V and 0 bases from J, the gap between germline ends came to 7 bases. The CDR3 DNA sequence: TGTGCCAGCAGTTTAATTGGGGTGAACACTGAAGCTTTCTTT. Its translation is CASSLIGVNTEAFF.

This clonotype was observed a handful of times. The chain combines TRBV28 with TRBJ1-1, with TRBD1 matching 7 bases. The CDR3 is 13 residues long. Germline-derived CDR1 and CDR2 are MDHEN and SYDVKM. Trimming at V came to 2 bases and at J to 6 bases, leaving 3 bases not matched to a gene. The CDR3 coding sequence is TGTGCCAGCAGTTTAAGGGGGCACGCTGAAGCTTTCTTT. Translated: CASSLRGHAEAFF.

This clonotype was observed many times. The rearrangement links TRBV12-3 or TRBV12-4 to TRBJ2-3; D is ambiguous. CDR3 length: 14 amino acids. Trimming removed 1 base at V and 4 bases at J, with 9 bases between. DNA of the CDR3: TGTGCCAGCAGTTTAGGAGTAAGCCCAGATACGCAGTATTTT. It yields the protein CASSLGVSPDTQYF.